The sequence of this T cell receptor (beta chain) was determined in a study of T cell repertoires in cytomegalovirus infection. This CDR3 spans 13 amino acids. Germline CDR1 is SGHTA and CDR2 is FQGNSA. The V gene end was trimmed by 6 bases and the J gene end by 6 bases; junction bases not matched to a gene: 6. This clonotype was recorded at least ten times. Its antigen remains unidentified. TCRdb re-called the reads through MiXCR, storing one row per CDR3 protein. The sample shows about 110,000 distinct CDR3 sequences, roughly 39% of them seen only once. Sequenced material: CD8+ T cells from cultured PBMCs, taken from culture after CMV antigen stimulation. The V call is TRBV7-2, the J call TRBJ2-7; 9 positions match TRBD2. The source of this sequence is a human donor in good health (CMV status not recorded). Some clones in this sample may be carry-over from other donors' samples. The CDR3 is CASRPTSGGEQYF. CDR3 nucleotides: TGTGCCAGCAGACCGACTAGCGGAGGCGAGCAGTACTTC.